A selection of T cell receptor beta chains follows, all from one sample in a study of beta chain features in type 1 diabetes. Sequencing was performed with immunoSEQ multiplex PCR; in TCRdb, only in-frame clones are kept and a portion is missing. Among 240,000 or so clones listed, about 20% were seen once. Sequenced input: naive CD4+ T cells from blood. The receptors derive from a woman aged 40 to 49 with type 1 diabetes. The CDR3 runs from the conserved cysteine through the conserved F or W. The D gene is left open where the match is weak. The size entry is marked missing in some rows and otherwise reads once, few, many or a size class.

- TRBJ2-7 - TRBV4-3 CASSQDAYYEQYF TGCGCCAGCAGCCAAGACGCCTACTACGAGCAGTACTTC
- TRBJ2-7 - TRBV30 CAWGAGAYEQYF TGTGCCTGGGGAGCAGGGGCCTACGAGCAGTACTTC
TRBD1 TRBJ1-2 few TRBV28 CASRTGTGRYGYTF TGTGCCAGCAGAACCGGGACAGGGAGGTATGGCTACACCTTC
- TRBJ1-1 few TRBV7-9 CASSSGSAEAFF TGTGCCAGCAGCTCGGGGTCCGCTGAAGCTTTCTTT
TRBD2 TRBJ2-5 - TRBV7-2 CASSLALTSSETQYF TGTGCCAGCAGCTTAGCCCTGACTAGCTCTGAGACCCAGTACTTC
TRBD2 TRBJ2-2 - TRBV9 CASSVVGGGTGELFF TGTGCCAGCAGCGTAGTGGGGGGAGGGACCGGGGAGCTGTTTTTT
- TRBJ2-7 few TRBV5-1 CASSLGREVYEQYF TGCGCCAGCAGCTTGGGCAGGGAAGTCTACGAGCAGTACTTC
- TRBJ2-2 few TRBV7-9 CASSYNGELFF TGTGCCAGCAGCTACAACGGGGAGCTGTTTTTT
- TRBJ2-7 few TRBV28 CASSLESLAYEQYF TGTGCCAGCAGTTTAGAGTCACTAGCCTACGAGCAGTACTTC
- TRBJ1-5 - TRBV19 CASSIVREWDQPQHF TGTGCCAGTAGTATAGTCAGGGAATGGGATCAGCCCCAGCATTTT
TRBD1 TRBJ1-1 - TRBV4-3 CASSQGTAPYTEAFF TGCGCCAGCAGCCAGGGGACAGCTCCTTACACTGAAGCTTTCTTT
- TRBJ1-1 few TRBV29-1 CSASSGVGTEAFF TGCAGCGCCTCCTCAGGGGTAGGCACTGAAGCTTTCTTT
- TRBJ1-1 few TRBV2 CASSSPRGRVNTEAFF TGTGCCAGCAGCTCCCCGCGTGGCAGGGTGAACACTGAAGCTTTCTTT
- TRBJ2-3 once TRBV2 CASRTGLEDTQYF TGTGCCAGCAGGACAGGACTTGAGGATACGCAGTATTTT
TRBD1 TRBJ2-1 few TRBV5-4 CASSSGQGAHNEQFF TGTGCCAGCAGCTCAGGACAGGGGGCCCACAATGAGCAGTTCTTC
- TRBJ2-5 few TRBV29-1 CSVGGIQETQYF TGCAGCGTTGGGGGCATCCAAGAGACCCAGTACTTC
TRBD1 TRBJ1-4 few TRBV30 CAWRTGWLEKLFF TGTGCCTGGAGGACAGGGTGGCTCGAAAAACTGTTTTTT
- TRBJ1-1 few TRBV7-2 CASSLDAGMGAFF TGTGCCAGCAGCTTAGACGCGGGGATGGGGGCTTTCTTT